The clone carrying this T cell receptor (beta chain) was counted many times. Its matching antigen is unknown. The entry originates in a study of T-cell reconstitution after alpha-beta-depleted transplantation in children. Findings and caveats of the study: After transplant, at about two months, alpha-beta T cells were reportedly derived from several hundred expanded graft clones.

From germline, CDR1 is MNHEY and CDR2 SVGEGT. The ends were cut back, 6 bases at V and 4 bases at J, with 7 bases in the middle. The CDR3 consists of 12 residues. Molecular barcoding with unique molecular identifiers was used for the TCRbeta library. MiXCR, applied by TCRdb to the PCR reads, yields one record per CDR3 protein. The table records 200,000 to 300,000 distinct CDR3 sequences, under 9.5% of them present only once. Sequencing used PBMCs, mostly from graft donor cells, obtained 180 days after TCRalphabeta/CD19-depleted stem cell transplant. This sequence joins TRBV6-2 or TRBV6-3 and TRBJ1-3; the D is unclear. The sequence was collected from a male patient younger than 18 who had a stem cell transplant for acute lymphoblastic leukemia, so the T cells may come from the graft donor. Here the CDR3 reads CASSYPGNTIYF. The CDR3 DNA reads as TGTGCCAGCAGCTACCCCGGAAACACCATATATTTT.